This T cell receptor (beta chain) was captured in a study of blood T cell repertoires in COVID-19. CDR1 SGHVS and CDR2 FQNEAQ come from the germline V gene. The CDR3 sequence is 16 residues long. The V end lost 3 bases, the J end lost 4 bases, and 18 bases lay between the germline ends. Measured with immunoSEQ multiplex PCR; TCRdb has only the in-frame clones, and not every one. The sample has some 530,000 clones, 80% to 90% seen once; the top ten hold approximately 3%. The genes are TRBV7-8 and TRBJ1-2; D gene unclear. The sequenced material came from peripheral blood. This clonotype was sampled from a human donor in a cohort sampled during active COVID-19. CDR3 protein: CASSFRTRESPYGYTF. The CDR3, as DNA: TGTGCCAGCAGCTTCCGGACTCGAGAGAGCCCCTATGGCTACACCTTC.